The 26 T cell receptor beta chains reported below all come from one sample, sequenced in a study of T cells in Graves' hyperthyroidism and ophthalmopathy. RNA transcripts gave rise to amplified TCR beta CDR3 regions. HTBI primers were the set used in a first-round RT-PCR of the TCR CDR3. One entry per CDR3 protein, called by TCRdb with MiXCR from the multiplex PCR reads. The data hold around 540,000 distinct CDR3 sequences, with 15% to 20% observed a single time. Material: blood. The source is a woman aged 25 to 39 with Graves' ophthalmopathy.

The chain carries TRBV28 and TRBJ1-5, with 9 bases lining up with TRBD1. Trimming at V came to 10 bases and at J to 7 bases, leaving 23 bases not matched to a gene. Germline V gene data show CDR1 as MDHEN and CDR2 as SYDVKM. The CDR3 consists of 18 residues. The CDR3 loop reads CATIGGDRAKDRQQPQHF. The CDR3 coding sequence is TGTGCCACGATTGGTGGGGACAGGGCGAAAGATCGACAGCAGCCCCAGCATTTT.

This clonotype was seen many times. The chain recombines TRBV11-2 with TRBJ2-2; no clear D gene. Trimming took 1 base from V and 1 from J, leaving 4 bases between them. The CDR3 covers 14 residues. Germline assignment: CDR1 SGHAT and CDR2 FQNNGV. CDR3 bases: TGTGCCAGCAGCTTAGTGCGGAACACCGGGGAGCTGTTTTTT. It encodes CASSLVRNTGELFF.

This chain connects TRBV7-2 to TRBJ2-4; possibly TRBD1 for D (6 bases). The CDR3 has 16 residues. Germline V gene data show CDR1 as SGHTA and CDR2 as FQGNSA. Trimming removed 4 bases at V and 2 bases at J, with 15 bases between. The CDR3 loop reads CASSSLPTGTKNIQYF. The CDR3 DNA reads as TGTGCCAGCAGCTCTTTACCCACAGGGACCAAAAACATTCAGTACTTC.

This chain joins TRBV28 and TRBJ2-1; D remains unclear. Germline V gene data show CDR1 as MDHEN and CDR2 as SYDVKM. The CDR3 runs 12 residues. Trimming removed 7 bases from V and 9 bases from J, with 13 bases in between. The DNA for the CDR3 is TGTGCCAGCAAAGTGCGGCAAGGTGAGCAGTTCTTC. It yields the protein CASKVRQGEQFF.

Worth noting for this clonotype: A read error may be the cause here, since a much bigger clone is one base away. The chain employs TRBV7-2 and TRBJ2-3; D uncertain. CDR3 size: 12 residues. Germline V lookup: CDR1 SGHTA, CDR2 FQGNSA. CDR3 region: CASRPSADMQYF. The CDR3 bases are TGTGCCAGCAGACCCTCGGCAGATATGCAGTATTTT.

The chain uses TRBV10-3 and TRBJ1-1; 11 positions match TRBD1. Germline trimming cut 2 bases from V and 6 bases from J; bases unmatched to any gene: 2. CDR1 and CDR2 (germline): ENHRY, SYGVKD. The CDR3 extends over 14 amino acids. The CDR3: CAISEGQGAAEAFF. The CDR3 DNA sequence: TGTGCCATCAGTGAGGGACAGGGGGCTGCTGAAGCTTTCTTT.

This clonotype came up many times. CDR3 region: CASSPGGGRREQYF. CDR3 DNA: TGTGCCAGCAGCCCGGGTGGGGGGCGCAGGGAGCAGTACTTC. The chain joins TRBV7-9 to TRBJ2-7; D possibly matches TRBD1 or TRBD2 (6 bases each). Per the germline V gene, CDR1 is SEHNR and CDR2 is FQNEAQ (reference sequence). V was cut by 5 bases and J by 7 bases, with 18 bases left in between. The CDR3 length is 14 residues.

Regarding this clonotype: This may be a read error, as it is one base from a much larger clone. The J gene is TRBJ2-4, the V gene TRBV28, with TRBD2 matching over 7 bases. The J call is in doubt because the DNA end fits TRBJ2-1 better. Germline V gene lookup returns CDR1 MDHEN and CDR2 SYDVKM. CDR3 length equals 16 residues. In DNA form, the CDR3 reads TGTGCCAGCAGTCCTCGGGGAGGGAGATCCAAAAACATTCAGTTCTTC. Its protein product is CASSPRGGRSKNIQFF.

In its sample, this clonotype was seen many times. The chain carries TRBV6-2 or TRBV6-3 and TRBJ2-7, with TRBD1 identical over 7 bases. CDR1 MNHEY and CDR2 SVGEGT come from the germline V gene. V shed 2 bases, J shed 3 bases, and the junction held 7 bases outside the gene matches. The CDR3 runs 15 residues. The CDR3 here is CASSYTPGQDYEQYF. Here the CDR3 DNA reads TGTGCCAGCAGTTACACTCCTGGACAGGACTACGAGCAGTACTTC.

The V gene is TRBV28, the J gene TRBJ1-4, with D perhaps matching TRBD1 (6 bases). The CDR3 contains 14 residues. Germline CDR1 MDHEN, CDR2 SYDVKM. Trimming took off 6 bases at V and 8 bases at J, with 16 bases between the two ends. CDR3 DNA: TGTGCCAGCAGATCACCAGGGGAAGCAGAAAAACTGTTTTTT. Its translation: CASRSPGEAEKLFF.

Only a few counts were recorded for this clonotype. This CDR3 is CASSISIPQEQYF. In nucleotides, the CDR3 is TGTGCCAGTAGTATATCCATTCCCCAAGAGCAGTACTTC. This chain uses TRBV19 with TRBJ2-7; no clear D. This CDR3 is 13 amino acids long. Germline V gene lookup returns CDR1 LNHDA and CDR2 SQIVND (reference sequence). The ends were cut back, 2 bases at V and 7 bases at J, with 12 bases in the middle.

This sequence joins TRBV9 and TRBJ1-3; unclear D gene. The CDR3 is made up of 16 amino acids. Deletions cut 0 bases from V and 0 bases from J, with 10 bases between. Germline values: CDR1 SGDLS, CDR2 YYNGEE. The chain's CDR3 is CASSVAQSNSGNTIYF. The CDR3 DNA reads as TGTGCCAGCAGCGTAGCTCAGAGCAACTCTGGAAACACCATATATTTT.

This clonotype was recorded a few times. The CDR3 bases are TGTGCCAGCAGCTTATCGTTACGGCAGGGCTACAATGAGCAGTTCTTC. This gives the protein CASSLSLRQGYNEQFF. The chain recombines TRBV13 with TRBJ2-1, with D possibly being TRBD1 (5 bases). V shed 2 bases and J shed 3 bases, with 14 bases lying between them. Germline V gene lookup returns CDR1 PRHDT and CDR2 FYEKMQ (reference sequence). This CDR3 is built from 16 residues.

The genes are TRBV15 and TRBJ2-3, with unresolved D. Germline-derived CDR1 and CDR2 are LNHNV and YYDKDF (reference sequence). V lost 0 bases and J 0 bases, leaving 13 bases between the germline ends. CDR3 length: 17 residues. For the CDR3, the DNA is TGTGCCACCAGCAGAGAATCGCCGCGCGCTAGCACAGATACGCAGTATTTT. Its translation: CATSRESPRASTDTQYF. Supplemented by reference TRBV15 and TRBJ2-3, the full variable domain reads DAMVIQNPRYQVTQFGKPVTLSCSQTLNHNVMYWYQQKSSQAPKLLFHYYDKDFNNEADTPDNFQSRRPNTSFCFLDIRSPGLGDTAMYLCATSRESPRASTDTQYFGPGTRLTVL.

In its sample, this clonotype was seen many times. This chain links TRBV7-2 with TRBJ2-7; 8 bases are shared with TRBD2. After removal of 1 base from V and 2 bases from J, the junction contained 4 bases not matched to a gene. Germline V gene data show CDR1 as SGHTA and CDR2 as FQGNSA. CDR3 length equals 15 residues. The DNA of the CDR3 is TGTGCCAGCAGCTTAGGGGCGGGGGGCCCCTACGAGCAGTACTTC. This gives the protein CASSLGAGGPYEQYF. Complete variable domain (other parts from reference TRBV7-2 and TRBJ2-7): GAGVSQSPSNKVTEKGKDVELRCDPISGHTALYWYRQSLGQGLEFLIYFQGNSAPDKSGLPSDRFSAERTGGSVSTLTIQRTQQEDSAVYLCASSLGAGGPYEQYFGPGTRLTVT.

V usage is TRBV4-3 and J usage is TRBJ1-5; D may be TRBD1 (6 bases). CDR1 is LGHNA and CDR2 is YSLEER in the germline V gene. V was trimmed by 3 bases and J by 6 bases, leaving 15 bases between them. There are 15 residues in the CDR3. The CDR3 spells CASSHWTVGGQPQHF. CDR3 sequence (DNA): TGCGCCAGCAGCCACTGGACAGTCGGAGGTCAGCCCCAGCATTTT.

This clonotype was picked up many times. The V call is TRBV4-3, the J call TRBJ2-7; no clear D gene. V gave up 2 bases and J gave up 6 bases, with 11 bases separating them. The CDR3 spans 13 residues. Germline assignment: CDR1 LGHNA and CDR2 YSLEER. For the CDR3, the DNA is TGCGCCAGCAGCCAATCGGAGCGCGGCGAGCAGTACTTC. It specifies CASSQSERGEQYF.

This clonotype has ten or more counts. The genes are TRBV11-1 and TRBJ2-4; 12 bases line up with TRBD2. Germline V gene sequence: CDR1 SGHAT, CDR2 FQDESV (reference sequence). The CDR3 totals 16 residues. J gave up 6 bases and V 2 bases, and 5 bases lay outside the gene matches. The CDR3 DNA is TGTGCCAGCAGCTTACTGACTAGCGGGAGAGGAAACATTCAGTACTTC. This sequence encodes CASSLLTSGRGNIQYF.

The V gene is TRBV6-6, the J gene TRBJ2-7, with TRBD1 matching over 8 bases. V lost 0 bases, J lost 6 bases, and 10 bases stayed unmatched. Germline V gene data show CDR1 as MNHNY and CDR2 as SVGAGI (reference sequence). The CDR3 is made up of 16 amino acids. The CDR3 loop reads CASSYSPGGSPGEQYF. CDR3 nucleotides: TGTGCCAGCAGTTACTCGCCAGGGGGCTCCCCGGGCGAGCAGTACTTC.

This clonotype was counted many times. The chain links TRBV9 to TRBJ2-5; 10 bases align to TRBD2. The ends lost 0 bases at V and 6 bases at J; junction bases unmatched: 5. This CDR3 is built from 15 residues. Germline-derived CDR1 and CDR2 are SGDLS and YYNGEE. CDR3: CASSVESSGRQTQYF. The CDR3 DNA sequence: TGTGCCAGCAGCGTAGAAAGTAGCGGGAGGCAGACCCAGTACTTC.

This clonotype was seen more than once but under ten times. The V and J genes are TRBV4-1 and TRBJ1-6, with D unresolved. Germline-derived CDR1 and CDR2 are MGHRA and YSYEKL. V shed 6 bases and J shed 4 bases, with 13 bases lying between them. There are 15 residues in the CDR3. The CDR3, as DNA: TGCGCCAGCAGTCCTTCGGCTATATATAATTCACCCCTCCACTTT. Amino acids: CASSPSAIYNSPLHF.

In nucleotides, the CDR3 is TGTGCCAGCAGCGGCCCCACCGGGACAGGGGATCAGCCCCAGCATTTT. It translates to CASSGPTGTGDQPQHF. This chain connects TRBV12-3 or TRBV12-4 to TRBJ1-5; 10 nucleotides match TRBD1. The V and J ends lost 6 bases and 5 bases, in that order; junction bases with no gene match: 10. The CDR3 sequence is 16 residues long.

In its sample, this clonotype was seen many times. V is TRBV30 and J is TRBJ2-2; D perhaps matches TRBD2 (5 bases). V was pared by 4 bases and J by 5 bases, with 8 bases between. Germline V lookup: CDR1 GTSNPN, CDR2 SVGIG (reference sequence). The CDR3 has 12 residues. The CDR3 DNA is TGTGCCTGGATTAGCGCGACCGGGGAGCTGTTTTTT. Encoded protein: CAWISATGELFF.

This clonotype occurred many times. CDR3 DNA: TGTGCCAGCAGCTTGGAGTACGGCTACACCTTC. This translates into CASSLEYGYTF. This sequence joins TRBV5-6 and TRBJ1-2, with D hard to call. The CDR3 consists of 11 residues. The germline CDR1 and CDR2 sequences are SGHDT and YYEEEE. V lost 0 bases and J lost 8, with 5 bases in between.

This clonotype was observed at least ten times. V and J are TRBV29-1 and TRBJ2-5, with 11 bases matching TRBD2. The CDR3 consists of 18 residues. Germline CDR1 SQVTM, CDR2 ANQGSEA. Unmatched junction bases numbered 18, after V lost 3 bases and J lost 6 bases. The CDR3 reads CSVDVPLGLAVVLKTQYF. The CDR3 coding sequence is TGCAGCGTTGATGTCCCCCTGGGACTAGCGGTGGTCTTAAAGACCCAGTACTTC. The full variable domain, in which reference TRBV29-1 and TRBJ2-5 provide the parts outside the CDR3, is SAVISQKPSRDICQRGTSLTIQCQVDSQVTMMFWYRQQPGQSLTLIATANQGSEATYESGFVIDKFPISRPNLTFSTLTVSNMSPEDSSIYLCSVDVPLGLAVVLKTQYFGPGTRLLVL.

This clonotype was seen more than once but under ten times. The chain joins TRBV29-1 to TRBJ2-3; D gene uncertain. Germline CDR1 reads SQVTM; CDR2 reads ANQGSEA. Trimming cost V 4 bases and J 1 base, with 12 bases left between them. The length of the CDR3 is 14 residues. The chain's CDR3 is CSVVLLAGTDTQYF. As DNA, the CDR3 is TGCAGCGTTGTCCTCCTGGCGGGCACAGATACGCAGTATTTT.